A selection of T cell receptor beta chains follows, all from one sample in a study of blood T cell repertoires in COVID-19. Produced via immunoSEQ multiplex PCR; TCRdb's table is partial and in-frame only. This table has under 200,000 clones, approximately 86% appearing once. The sample consisted of peripheral blood. These TCRs come from a woman aged 80 or older in a cohort sampled during active or convalescent COVID-19. Each CDR3 is given with its conserved first and last residue. A D gene is named only where the DNA matches it firmly. The size field is filled for only some rows; it gives once, few, many or a size class.

V gene	D gene	J gene	CDR3 length	clone size	CDR3 protein	CDR3 DNA
TRBV11-2	TRBD1	TRBJ1-6	14	-	CASSAGTGQSPLHF	TGTGCCAGCAGCGCCGGGACAGGGCAATCACCCCTCCACTTT
TRBV2	TRBD1	TRBJ1-1	14	-	CASARQGSSTEAFF	TGTGCCAGCGCACGACAGGGTAGTAGTACTGAAGCTTTCTTT
TRBV12-3/TRBV12-4	TRBD1	TRBJ1-2	13	-	CASSTTGGYGYTF	TGTGCCAGCAGCACTACAGGGGGCTATGGCTACACCTTC
TRBV28	-	TRBJ2-5	16	-	CASSITVSPSGETQYF	TGTGCCAGCAGCATCACCGTATCCCCGAGCGGAGAGACCCAGTACTTC
TRBV5-4	-	TRBJ1-1	13	-	CASSRPGGTEAFF	TGTGCCAGCAGCCGTCCGGGGGGCACTGAAGCTTTCTTT
TRBV24-1	-	TRBJ1-2	11	-	CATSGTGGYTF	TGTGCCACCAGTGGAACAGGGGGCTACACCTTC
TRBV24-1	TRBD1	TRBJ1-4	18	-	CATSDSLGPGQLNEKLFF	TGTGCCACCAGTGATTCCCTTGGCCCGGGACAGCTTAATGAAAAACTGTTTTTT
TRBV5-1	-	TRBJ1-4	15	-	CASSPGPGANEKLFF	TGCGCCAGCAGCCCGGGGCCGGGGGCTAATGAAAAACTGTTTTTT
TRBV9	TRBD1	TRBJ2-1	15	-	CASSVDNRGREEQFF	TGTGCCAGCAGCGTAGACAACAGGGGGCGCGAAGAGCAGTTCTTC
TRBV28	-	TRBJ1-2	12	-	CASSLRNYGYTF	TGTGCCAGCAGTTTACGGAACTATGGCTACACCTTC
TRBV24-1	TRBD1	TRBJ1-1	15	-	CATSDSGQMNGEAFF	TGTGCCACCAGTGATTCGGGACAGATGAACGGTGAAGCTTTCTTT
TRBV10-3	TRBD1	TRBJ2-7	14	-	CAISDGQGYYEQYF	TGTGCCATCAGTGACGGACAGGGGTACTACGAGCAGTACTTC
TRBV11-3	TRBD1	TRBJ1-2	17	once	CASSQTGQGAVNYGYTF	TGTGCCAGCAGCCAAACGGGACAGGGGGCGGTGAACTATGGCTACACCTTC
TRBV7-2	-	TRBJ2-5	13	once	CASSPAGRETQYF	TGTGCCAGCAGCCCGGCGGGGCGGGAGACCCAGTACTTC
TRBV7-2	-	TRBJ2-5	17	-	CASSLAGDVGGAKTQYF	TGTGCCAGCAGCTTAGCCGGAGATGTTGGGGGGGCCAAGACCCAGTACTTC
TRBV2	-	TRBJ1-4	15	-	CASSEASRTNEKLFF	TGTGCCAGCAGTGAAGCTAGCCGTACTAATGAAAAACTGTTTTTT
TRBV21-1	-	TRBJ1-1	17	once	CASSKFGPTGGSTEAFF	TGTGCCAGCAGCAAATTTGGGCCTACAGGGGGTAGCACTGAAGCTTTCTTT
TRBV24-1	-	TRBJ2-1	15	-	CATTEGGGIYNEQFF	TGTGCCACCACCGAAGGAGGAGGGATATACAATGAGCAGTTCTTC
TRBV7-8	TRBD1	TRBJ1-1	13	-	CASNRGRNTEAFF	TGTGCCAGCAACAGGGGGCGGAACACTGAAGCTTTCTTT
TRBV7-9	TRBD2	TRBJ2-1	15	-	CASSLTSGKYNEQFF	TGTGCCAGCAGCTTAACTAGCGGTAAATACAATGAGCAGTTCTTC
TRBV18	-	TRBJ1-5	14	-	CASSPSGSNQPQHF	TGTGCCAGCTCACCAAGCGGTAGCAATCAGCCCCAGCATTTT
TRBV10-1	-	TRBJ1-1	17	-	CASSEAEWGEVNTEAFF	TGCGCCAGCAGTGAAGCCGAATGGGGGGAAGTAAACACTGAAGCTTTCTTT
TRBV30	-	TRBJ1-4	14	-	CAWSVDAGGEKLFF	TGTGCCTGGAGTGTAGATGCAGGAGGGGAAAAACTGTTTTTT
TRBV9	TRBD1	TRBJ2-7	15	-	CASSTAGTDRGEQYF	TGTGCCAGCAGCACCGCCGGGACAGACCGGGGTGAGCAGTACTTC
TRBV30	-	TRBJ2-7	11	-	CAGTGSYEQYF	TGTGCCGGGACGGGCTCCTACGAGCAGTACTTC
TRBV5-8	TRBD1	TRBJ2-4	14	few	CASSFRGLENIQYF	TGTGCCAGCAGCTTCAGGGGGCTAGAAAACATTCAGTACTTC
TRBV14	-	TRBJ2-1	12	-	CASSRKLGSLFF	TGTGCCAGCAGCCGAAAATTAGGGAGTTTGTTCTTC
TRBV11-3	TRBD1	TRBJ1-4	15	few	CASTTYGTGNEKLFF	TGTGCCAGCACCACCTACGGGACAGGAAATGAAAAACTGTTTTTT
TRBV14	TRBD1	TRBJ2-2	16	few	CASSPFTGGNTGELFF	TGTGCCAGCAGCCCCTTTACAGGGGGGAACACCGGGGAGCTGTTTTTT
TRBV24-1	-	TRBJ2-1	12	-	CATGASNNEQFF	TGTGCCACCGGGGCGTCTAACAATGAGCAGTTCTTC
TRBV3-1/TRBV3-2	-	TRBJ1-1	13	-	CASSQDGGAEAFF	TGTGCCAGCAGCCAAGATGGGGGCGCTGAAGCTTTCTTT
TRBV19	-	TRBJ2-5	15	once	CASSPTSPFRSTQYF	TGTGCCAGTAGTCCCACTAGCCCATTCAGATCGACCCAGTACTTC
TRBV24-1	TRBD1	TRBJ2-1	15	-	CATSARDRGSDEQFF	TGTGCCACCAGTGCCCGGGACAGGGGTTCAGATGAGCAGTTCTTC
TRBV7-2	TRBD1	TRBJ2-7	15	-	CASSYIGTGTSEQYF	TGTGCCAGCAGCTACATAGGGACAGGGACCTCCGAGCAGTACTTC
TRBV27	-	TRBJ1-2	17	-	CASSPRRAASIPYGYTF	TGTGCCAGCAGTCCTCGTCGCGCGGCCTCAATTCCCTATGGCTACACCTTC
TRBV27	TRBD1	TRBJ1-6	15	-	CASSFGDRAHSPLHF	TGTGCCAGCAGTTTTGGGGACAGGGCCCACTCACCCCTCCACTTT
TRBV6-5	TRBD1	TRBJ1-2	15	-	CASSAGQGMDYGYTF	TGTGCCAGCAGCGCCGGACAGGGAATGGACTATGGCTACACCTTC
TRBV21-1	-	TRBJ1-5	18	-	CASSKPAGTGGVEQPQHF	TGTGCCAGCAGCAAACCAGCCGGGACAGGGGGGGTGGAACAGCCCCAGCATTTT
TRBV13	TRBD1	TRBJ2-6	18	-	CASSSRTGGWSGANVLTF	TGTGCCAGCAGCTCTCGGACAGGGGGATGGTCTGGGGCCAACGTCCTGACTTTC
TRBV6-5	TRBD2	TRBJ2-1	15	-	CASIGTSGSFTEQFF	TGTGCCAGCATTGGGACTAGCGGGAGTTTCACTGAGCAGTTCTTC